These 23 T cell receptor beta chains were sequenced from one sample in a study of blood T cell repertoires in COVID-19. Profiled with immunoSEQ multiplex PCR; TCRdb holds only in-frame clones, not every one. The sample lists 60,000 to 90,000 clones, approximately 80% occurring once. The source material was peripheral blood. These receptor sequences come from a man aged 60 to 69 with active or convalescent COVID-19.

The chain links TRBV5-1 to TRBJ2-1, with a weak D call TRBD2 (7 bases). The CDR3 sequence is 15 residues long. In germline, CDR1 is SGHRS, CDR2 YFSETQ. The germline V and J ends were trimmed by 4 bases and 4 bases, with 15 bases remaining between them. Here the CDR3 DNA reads TGCGCCAGCAGCGGTGGACGGGGGGCGTACAATGAGCAGTTCTTC. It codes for CASSGGRGAYNEQFF.

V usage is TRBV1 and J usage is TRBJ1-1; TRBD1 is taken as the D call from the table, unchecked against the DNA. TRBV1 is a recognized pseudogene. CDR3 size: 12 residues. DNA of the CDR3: TGCACCAGGGGGACAGGGTGGACTGAAGCTTTCTTT. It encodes CTRGTGWTEAFF.

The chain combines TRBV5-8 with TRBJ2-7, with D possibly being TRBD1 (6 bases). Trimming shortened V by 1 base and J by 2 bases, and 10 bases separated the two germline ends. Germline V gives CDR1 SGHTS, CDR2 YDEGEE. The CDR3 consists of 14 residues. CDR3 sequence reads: CASSLRQATYEQYF. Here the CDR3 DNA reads TGTGCCAGCAGCTTGAGACAGGCCACCTACGAGCAGTACTTC.

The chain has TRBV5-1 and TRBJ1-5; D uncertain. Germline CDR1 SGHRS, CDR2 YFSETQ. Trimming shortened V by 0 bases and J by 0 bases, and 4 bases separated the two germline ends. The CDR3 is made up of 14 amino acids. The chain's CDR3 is CASSLGYSNQPQHF. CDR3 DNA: TGCGCCAGCAGCTTGGGCTATAGCAATCAGCCCCAGCATTTT.

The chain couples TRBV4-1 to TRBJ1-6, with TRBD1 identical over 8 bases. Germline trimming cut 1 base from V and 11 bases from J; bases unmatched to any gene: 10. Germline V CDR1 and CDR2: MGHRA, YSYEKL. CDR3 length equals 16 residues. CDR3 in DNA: TGCGCCAGCAGCCAAGCATCCGGGACAGGTTTGACACCCCTCCACTTT. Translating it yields CASSQASGTGLTPLHF.

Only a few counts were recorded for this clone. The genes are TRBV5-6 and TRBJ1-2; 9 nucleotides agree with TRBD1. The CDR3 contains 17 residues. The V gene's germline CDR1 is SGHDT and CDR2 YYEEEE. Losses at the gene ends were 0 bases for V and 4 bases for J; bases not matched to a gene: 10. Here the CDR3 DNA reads TGTGCCAGCAGCTTGGACAGGGGGCTAGTAGGAAGCTATGGCTACACCTTC. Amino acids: CASSLDRGLVGSYGYTF. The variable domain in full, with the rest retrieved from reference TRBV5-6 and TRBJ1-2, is DAGVTQSPTHLIKTRGQQVTLRCSPKSGHDTVSWYQQALGQGPQFIFQYYEEEERQRGNFPDRFSGHQFPNYSSELNVNALLLGDSALYLCASSLDRGLVGSYGYTFGSGTRLTVV.

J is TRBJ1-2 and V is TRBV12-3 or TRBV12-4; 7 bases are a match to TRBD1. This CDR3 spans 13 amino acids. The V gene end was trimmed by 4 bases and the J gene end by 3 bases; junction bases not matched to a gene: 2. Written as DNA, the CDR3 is TGTGCCAGCAGTTCCACAGGGGACTATGGCTACACCTTC. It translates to CASSSTGDYGYTF.

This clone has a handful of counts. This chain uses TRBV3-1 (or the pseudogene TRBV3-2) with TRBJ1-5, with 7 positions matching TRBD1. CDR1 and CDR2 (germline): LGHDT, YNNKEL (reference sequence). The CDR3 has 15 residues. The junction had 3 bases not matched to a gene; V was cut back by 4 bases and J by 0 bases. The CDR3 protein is CASSRDSFSNQPQHF. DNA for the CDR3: TGTGCCAGCAGCCGGGACAGTTTTAGCAATCAGCCCCAGCATTTT.

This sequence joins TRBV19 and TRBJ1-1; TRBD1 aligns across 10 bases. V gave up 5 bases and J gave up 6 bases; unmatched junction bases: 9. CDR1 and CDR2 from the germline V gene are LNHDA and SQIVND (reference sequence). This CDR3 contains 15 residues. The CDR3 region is CASSPGTGALAEAFF. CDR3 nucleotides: TGTGCCAGTAGTCCCGGGACAGGGGCGCTGGCTGAAGCTTTCTTT.

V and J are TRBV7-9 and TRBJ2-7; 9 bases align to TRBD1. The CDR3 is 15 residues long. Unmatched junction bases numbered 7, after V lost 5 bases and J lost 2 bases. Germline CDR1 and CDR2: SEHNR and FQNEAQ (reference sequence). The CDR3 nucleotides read TGTGCCAGCAGCCCCCGGACAGGGGCGACCTACGAGCAGTACTTC. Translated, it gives CASSPRTGATYEQYF. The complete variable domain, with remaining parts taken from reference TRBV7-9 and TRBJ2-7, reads DTGVSQNPRHKITKRGQNVTFRCDPISEHNRLYWYRQTLGQGPEFLTYFQNEAQLEKSRLLSDRFSAERPKGSFSTLEIQRTEQGDSAMYLCASSPRTGATYEQYFGPGTRLTVT.

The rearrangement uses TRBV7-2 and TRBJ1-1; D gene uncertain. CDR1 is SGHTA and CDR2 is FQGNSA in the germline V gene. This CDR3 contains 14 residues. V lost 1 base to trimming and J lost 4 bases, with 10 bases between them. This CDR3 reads CASSLEGLGTEAFF. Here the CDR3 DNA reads TGTGCCAGCAGCTTAGAAGGACTGGGCACTGAAGCTTTCTTT.

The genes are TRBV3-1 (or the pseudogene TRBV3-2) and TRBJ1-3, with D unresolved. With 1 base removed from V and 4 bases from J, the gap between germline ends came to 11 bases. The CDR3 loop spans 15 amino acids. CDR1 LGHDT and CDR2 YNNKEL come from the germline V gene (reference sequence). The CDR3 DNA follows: TGTGCCAGCAGCCAAGGGCACAACCAGGGAAACACCATATATTTT. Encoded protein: CASSQGHNQGNTIYF.

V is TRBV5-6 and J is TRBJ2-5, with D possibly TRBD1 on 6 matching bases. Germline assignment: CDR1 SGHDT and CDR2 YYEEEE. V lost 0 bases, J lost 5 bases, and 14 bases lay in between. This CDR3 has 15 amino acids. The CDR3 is CASSLGRGILETQYF. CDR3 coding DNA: TGTGCCAGCAGCTTGGGCAGGGGCATTTTGGAGACCCAGTACTTC.

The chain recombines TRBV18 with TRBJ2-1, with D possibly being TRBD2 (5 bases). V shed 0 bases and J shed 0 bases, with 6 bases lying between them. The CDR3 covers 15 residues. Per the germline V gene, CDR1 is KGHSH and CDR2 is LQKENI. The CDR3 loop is CASSPPGSSYNEQFF. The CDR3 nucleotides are TGTGCCAGCTCACCACCGGGGAGCTCCTACAATGAGCAGTTCTTC.

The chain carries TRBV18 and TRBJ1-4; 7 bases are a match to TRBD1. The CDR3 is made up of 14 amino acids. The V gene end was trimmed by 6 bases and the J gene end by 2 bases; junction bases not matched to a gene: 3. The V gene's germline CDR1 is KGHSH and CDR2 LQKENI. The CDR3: CASSPGGTNEKLFF. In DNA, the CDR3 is TGTGCCAGCTCGCCAGGGGGGACTAATGAAAAACTGTTTTTT. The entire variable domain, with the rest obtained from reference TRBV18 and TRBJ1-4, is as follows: NAGVMQNPRHLVRRRGQEARLRCSPMKGHSHVYWYRQLPEEGLKFMVYLQKENIIDESGMPKERFSAEFPKEGPSILRIQQVVRGDSAAYFCASSPGGTNEKLFFGSGTQLSVL.

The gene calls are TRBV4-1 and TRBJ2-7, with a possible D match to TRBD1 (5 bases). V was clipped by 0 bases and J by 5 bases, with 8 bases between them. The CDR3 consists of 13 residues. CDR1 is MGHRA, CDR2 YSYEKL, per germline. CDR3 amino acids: CASSQDRVDEQYF. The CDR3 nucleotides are TGCGCCAGCAGCCAAGACAGGGTTGACGAGCAGTACTTC.

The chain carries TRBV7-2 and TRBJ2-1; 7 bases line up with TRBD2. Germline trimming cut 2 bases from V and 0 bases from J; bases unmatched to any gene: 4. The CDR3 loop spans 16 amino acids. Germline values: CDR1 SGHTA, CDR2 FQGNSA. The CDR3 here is CASSLSGDHSYNEQFF. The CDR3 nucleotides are TGTGCCAGCAGCTTAAGCGGGGACCACTCCTACAATGAGCAGTTCTTC.

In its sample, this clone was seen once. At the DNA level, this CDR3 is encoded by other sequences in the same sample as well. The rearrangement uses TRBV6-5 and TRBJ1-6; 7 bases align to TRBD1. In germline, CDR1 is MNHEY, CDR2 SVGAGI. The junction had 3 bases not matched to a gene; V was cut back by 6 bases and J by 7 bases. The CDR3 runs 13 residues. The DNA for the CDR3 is TGTGCCAGCAGGAGGACAGGAAATTCACCCCTCCACTTT. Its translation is CASRRTGNSPLHF.

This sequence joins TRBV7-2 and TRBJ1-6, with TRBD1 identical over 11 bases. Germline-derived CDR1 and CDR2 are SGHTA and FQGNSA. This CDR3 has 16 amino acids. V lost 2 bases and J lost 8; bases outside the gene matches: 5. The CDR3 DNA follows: TGTGCCAGCAGCTTAAATGGACAGGGGGCTGATTCACCCCTCCACTTT. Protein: CASSLNGQGADSPLHF.

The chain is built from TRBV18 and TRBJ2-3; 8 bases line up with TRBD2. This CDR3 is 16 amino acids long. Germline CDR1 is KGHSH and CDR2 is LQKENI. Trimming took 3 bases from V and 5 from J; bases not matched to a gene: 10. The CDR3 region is CASSPSSRGGGDTQYF. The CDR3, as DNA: TGTGCCAGCTCACCTTCTTCACGGGGGGGCGGAGATACGCAGTATTTT.

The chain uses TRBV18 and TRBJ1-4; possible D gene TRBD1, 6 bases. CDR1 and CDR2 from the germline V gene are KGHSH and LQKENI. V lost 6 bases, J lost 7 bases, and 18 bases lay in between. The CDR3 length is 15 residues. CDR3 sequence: CASSPGGGPTEKLFF. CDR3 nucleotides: TGTGCCAGCTCCCCGGGCGGGGGCCCAACTGAAAAACTGTTTTTT.

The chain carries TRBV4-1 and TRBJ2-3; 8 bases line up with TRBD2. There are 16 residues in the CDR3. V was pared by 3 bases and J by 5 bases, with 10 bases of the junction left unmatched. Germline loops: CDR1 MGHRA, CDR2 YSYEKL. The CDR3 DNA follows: TGCGCCAGCAGCCAGACTAGCGTCGTCCTGAAAGATACGCAGTATTTT. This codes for CASSQTSVVLKDTQYF.

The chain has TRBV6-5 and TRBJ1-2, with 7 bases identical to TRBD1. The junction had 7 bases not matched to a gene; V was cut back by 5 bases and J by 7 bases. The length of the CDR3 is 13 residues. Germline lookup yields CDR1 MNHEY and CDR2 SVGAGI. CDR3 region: CASSTTGDGGYTF. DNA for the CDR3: TGTGCCAGCAGTACCACAGGGGATGGTGGCTACACCTTC.